The sequence of this TCR beta chain was determined in a study of shared clonotypes between healthy human individuals. Across the study: Three plates each covered CD4 naive and memory; CD8 naive two, CD8 memory one.

General study points: Between four donors, naive CD4 clonotypes were shared at a level of roughly 5.5%.

As for this clone: Its target is unknown.

Only CD45RO-negative cells positively selected for CCR7 counted as naive CD8 cells, so terminally differentiated effector memory CD45RA+ cells were excluded. Donors comprised only Caucasian adults living in Nashville, Tennessee. Clones were sequenced by immunoSEQ multiplex PCR, and TCRdb holds only the in-frame ones, with some missing. In the table there are roughly 2 million clones, about 95% of which are singletons. V dropped 5 bases and J dropped 5 bases, with 15 bases sitting between them. Germline values: CDR1 SGHAT, CDR2 FQNNGV. This CDR3 is 15 amino acids long. The chain is built from TRBV11-2 and TRBJ1-4, with a weak D call TRBD1 (6 bases). The source of this sequence is a man aged 18 to 30 in good health. Material for sequencing was naive CD8+ T cells sorted from blood. CDR3 protein: CASSPGEAVNEKLFF. CDR3 sequence (DNA): TGTGCCAGCAGCCCAGGGGAGGCGGTGAATGAAAAACTGTTTTTT.